The clone carrying this T cell receptor (beta chain) occurred once. Its antigen is undetermined. This CDR3 is 12 amino acids long. Per germline, CDR1 KGHSH and CDR2 LQKENI. These data belong to a study of cytomegalovirus exposure and HLA in healthy donors. Study background: The study placed around 80% of its approximately 360 genotyped donors in the Caucasian-associated ancestry cluster. General study findings and limits: The classifier reportedly diagnosed cytomegalovirus status with high sensitivity and specificity.

It was with 60 Vbeta and 13 Jbeta primers that the PCR ran. Assay used: immunoSEQ multiplex PCR; TCRdb lists only in-frame clones, some missing. The data hold approximately 240,000 clones, with 75% to 85% observed a single time. The chain links TRBV18 to TRBJ2-5; TRBD1 might be the D (6 bases). The J call may be wrong; the DNA end is better matched by TRBJ2-7. The sequencing sample was made of PBMCs. The sequence derives from a woman in her sixties or seventies in good health and CMV-seropositive. The CDR3, as DNA: TGTGCCAGCTCACTACAGGGCCACGAGCAGTACTTC. This sequence encodes CASSLQGHEQYF.